The 17 T cell receptor beta chains below come from one sample, sequenced in a study of blood T cell repertoires in COVID-19. This table comes from immunoSEQ multiplex PCR, and its TCRdb copy is limited to in-frame clones, with some not included. This sample has about 62,000 clones; 85% to 90% occur once, and the top ten carry 18%. Sequencing was performed on peripheral blood. These receptors were collected from a woman aged 55-69 years with COVID-19, enrolled during active disease.

V and J are TRBV18 and TRBJ2-4; 15 nucleotides match TRBD2. This CDR3 spans 16 amino acids. V was pared by 4 bases and J by 6 bases, with 4 bases of the junction left unmatched. Looked up from germline, CDR1 is KGHSH and CDR2 is LQKENI. The DNA of the CDR3 is TGTGCCAGCTCACGGACTAGCGGGAGGGTTGGAAACATTCAGTACTTC. It is translated as CASSRTSGRVGNIQYF.

V gene TRBV5-6 combines with J gene TRBJ2-7, with D possibly TRBD2 on 6 matching bases. Deletions cut 4 bases from V and 2 bases from J, with 13 bases between. The V gene's germline CDR1 is SGHDT and CDR2 YYEEEE. This CDR3 is 14 amino acids long. The CDR3 region is CASSPGLGAYEQYF. CDR3 nucleotides: TGTGCCAGCAGCCCGGGACTCGGAGCCTACGAGCAGTACTTC.

This clone came up a few times. The gene calls are TRBV15 and TRBJ1-5; 9 nucleotides agree with TRBD1. Per germline, CDR1 LNHNV and CDR2 YYDKDF (reference sequence). The J segment lost 7 bases and the V segment lost 3 bases, leaving 7 bases of the junction unmatched. The CDR3 totals 15 residues. CDR3 residues: CATSSEQGANQPQHF. CDR3 bases: TGTGCCACCAGCAGTGAACAGGGGGCTAACCAGCCCCAGCATTTT.

CDR3 sequence (DNA): TGCGCCAGCAGCTTCCGAGCGGGGAGTGGGAATGAGCAGTTCTTC. Translated: CASSFRAGSGNEQFF. The chain employs TRBV5-1 and TRBJ2-1; 7 bases line up with TRBD2. V lost 2 bases to trimming and J lost 7 bases; unmatched junction nucleotides: 9. CDR1 and CDR2 from the germline V gene are SGHRS and YFSETQ. The CDR3 sequence is 15 residues long.

This chain connects TRBV5-1 to TRBJ2-1; D may be TRBD2 (5 bases). CDR1 is SGHRS, CDR2 YFSETQ, per germline. The CDR3 covers 15 residues. The V gene lost 0 bases and the J gene lost 6 bases, with 13 bases spanning the gap. CDR3 amino acids: CASSLASLAPNEQFF. The CDR3 region has the DNA TGCGCCAGCAGCTTGGCCAGTCTAGCCCCCAATGAGCAGTTCTTC.

The chain is built from TRBV6-5 and TRBJ1-5; D gene unclear. From germline, CDR1 is MNHEY and CDR2 SVGAGI. Trimming took 7 bases from V and 1 from J, leaving 8 bases between them. The CDR3 has 13 residues. The CDR3 coding sequence is TGTGCCAGCACCCCCTCCAGCAATCAGCCCCAGCATTTT. Protein: CASTPSSNQPQHF.

The chain carries TRBV30 and TRBJ2-2; 11 bases line up with TRBD2. Germline V gene lookup returns CDR1 GTSNPN and CDR2 SVGIG (reference sequence). Losses at the gene ends were 0 bases for V and 7 bases for J; bases not matched to a gene: 4. This CDR3 region has 15 residues. The CDR3 bases are TGTGCCTGGAGTGTTGGGCTAGCGGGAGGCGGGGAGCTGTTTTTT. Translated: CAWSVGLAGGGELFF.

V is TRBV25-1 and J is TRBJ2-7, with TRBD1 matching over 7 bases. J gave up 6 bases and V 4 bases, and 6 bases lay outside the gene matches. This CDR3 is built from 13 residues. Per germline, CDR1 MGHDK and CDR2 SYGVNS. CDR3 nucleotide sequence: TGTGCCAGCAGTGGATACAGGGGTGGCGAGCAGTACTTC. Its translation is CASSGYRGGEQYF.

The chain combines TRBV6-5 with TRBJ1-5, with TRBD1 identical over 7 bases. CDR1 and CDR2 (germline): MNHEY, SVGAGI. The CDR3 totals 15 residues. After removal of 0 bases from V and 5 bases from J, the junction contained 4 bases not matched to a gene. The DNA for the CDR3 is TGTGCCAGCAGTTACTCTAAGGGGGCCCATCAGCCCCAGCATTTT. Its translation: CASSYSKGAHQPQHF.

The chain joins TRBV2 to TRBJ1-5; 7 nucleotides align to TRBD1. The CDR3 spans 14 residues. Germline V lookup: CDR1 SNHLY, CDR2 FYNNEI. V lost 6 bases and J lost 2; bases outside the gene matches: 4. The CDR3, as DNA: TGTGCCAGCAGAAAGACAGGGCGCAATCAGCCCCAGCATTTT. It specifies CASRKTGRNQPQHF. The variable domain in full, with the rest retrieved from reference TRBV2 and TRBJ1-5, is EPEVTQTPSHQVTQMGQEVILRCVPISNHLYFYWYRQILGQKVEFLVSFYNNEISEKSEIFDDQFSVERPDGSNFTLKIRSTKLEDSAMYFCASRKTGRNQPQHFGDGTRLSIL.

This rearrangement joins TRBV9 to TRBJ1-4; D not certain. The V gene lost 0 bases and the J gene lost 4 bases, with 7 bases spanning the gap. Germline V gives CDR1 SGDLS, CDR2 YYNGEE. CDR3 length equals 14 residues. DNA for the CDR3: TGTGCCAGCAGCGTAGGGAACAGTAATGAAAAACTGTTTTTT. This gives the protein CASSVGNSNEKLFF.

The chain uses TRBV6-5 and TRBJ2-1; TRBD1 might be the D (6 bases). Germline assignment: CDR1 MNHEY and CDR2 SVGAGI. V was shortened by 5 bases and J by 4 bases, with 9 bases between the two germline ends. The CDR3 extends over 13 amino acids. This CDR3 is CASSRGQYNEQFF. In nucleotides, the CDR3 is TGTGCCAGCAGTAGAGGACAGTACAATGAGCAGTTCTTC.

This clone came up once. V usage is TRBV28 and J usage is TRBJ1-2; D not certain. In germline, CDR1 is MDHEN, CDR2 SYDVKM. Trimming removed 6 bases at V and 2 bases at J, with 16 bases between. The CDR3 runs to 15 residues. This CDR3 reads CASRPDTYPNYGYTF. The CDR3 DNA is TGTGCCAGCAGACCAGACACTTACCCCAACTATGGCTACACCTTC.

The chain has TRBV20-1 and TRBJ1-2; no reliable D call. The CDR3 contains 10 residues. CDR1 is DFQATT and CDR2 is SNEGSKA in the germline V gene (reference sequence). V was pared by 6 bases and J by 2 bases, with 4 bases between. DNA of the CDR3: TGCAGTGCCCCGAACTATGGCTACACCTTC. This codes for CSAPNYGYTF.

V gene TRBV5-5 combines with J gene TRBJ1-5; 12 bases align to TRBD1. The J segment lost 7 bases and the V segment lost 1 base, leaving 3 bases of the junction unmatched. The V gene's germline CDR1 is SGHKS and CDR2 YYEKEE (reference sequence). CDR3 length: 15 residues. The CDR3 DNA reads TGTGCCAGCAGCTTGAGGGGACAGGGGGCCCAGCCCCAGCATTTT. Translated: CASSLRGQGAQPQHF.

The rearrangement uses TRBV9 and TRBJ1-2, with 8 bases identical to TRBD1. Trimming at V came to 3 bases and at J to 14 bases, leaving 9 bases not matched to a gene. This CDR3 is 12 amino acids long. The germline V gene encodes CDR1 SGDLS and CDR2 YYNGEE. The DNA of the CDR3 is TGTGCCAGCAGCGAAAGCGGACAGGGTGGGACCTTC. Amino acid sequence: CASSESGQGGTF.

The CDR3 nucleotides read TGTGCCAGCAGGGGACAGGGGACAGGCTACACCTTC. Translated, it gives CASRGQGTGYTF. This sequence joins TRBV2 and TRBJ1-2, with TRBD1 identical over 10 bases. Trimming at V came to 6 bases and at J to 8 bases, leaving 3 bases not matched to a gene. CDR1 is SNHLY, CDR2 FYNNEI, per germline. The CDR3 covers 12 residues.